The TCR beta chain under discussion was sequenced for a study of identical twins. Study-wide results and caveats: For zero-insertion analyses, partial confounding could come from invariant MAIT and iNKT cells. It was out-of-frame TCR alpha sharing in monozygotic twins that models underestimated. Excess sharing by twins proved weaker in beta out-of-frame sequences.

In this sample, this clonotype turned up a few times. Its cognate antigen is unknown. A read error is possible here, since a much larger clone lies one base away. cDNA molecules carried unique molecular identifiers, and template switching added a universal primer site. TCRdb recomputed calls from the 5' RACE reads with MiXCR, one row per CDR3 protein. The sample shows more than 1.5 million distinct CDR3 sequences, under 35% of them seen only once. The CDR3 has 12 residues. Germline-derived CDR1 and CDR2 are SQVTM and ANQGSEA. J gave up 4 bases and V 5 bases, and 3 bases lay outside the gene matches. This TCR was sampled from a newborn girl in good health. Material: cord blood. This sequence joins TRBV29-1 and TRBJ1-2; 8 positions match TRBD1. The CDR3 here is CSVRTGIYGYTF. CDR3 in DNA: TGCAGCGTTAGGACAGGGATCTATGGCTACACCTTC.